This T cell receptor beta chain derives from a study of cytomegalovirus exposure and HLA in healthy donors listed by TCRdb under 2017. For the wider study: An earlier analysis of some 500 of the donors reported approximately 270 Gb of sequence data and about 100 million unique TCR beta sequences from roughly 200 million T cells. An early release covering 550 to 650 HLA-typed donors comprised about 300 gigabases of sequencing data and around 85 million unique TCR sequences. The genetic ancestry cluster associated with self-reported Caucasian donors included approximately 85% of the 398 genotyped donors. The study aimed to test whether cataloging public T cell receptors could reveal signatures of past pathogen exposure. The study used immunosequencing to profile the T cell repertoires of 666 subjects and linked those repertoires to cytomegalovirus serostatus. A separate validation cohort of roughly 130 different subjects was used in addition to the roughly 700-subject first cohort. The study combined high-throughput TCR immunosequencing, statistical association of individual TCRs with disease status, and machine learning to predict cytomegalovirus infection status. A later analysis re-analyzed previously published TCR beta repertoires from 650 to 800 donors and added high-resolution HLA genotyping to study TCR occurrence patterns. In the later analysis, no new phenotypic data were used to find candidate immune exposures; instead, reliance was placed on TCR beta sequences and their occurrence across donors. In an earlier analysis of a few hundred of the donors, high-throughput TCR beta sequencing was used to judge whether each TCR beta V gene segment behaved as functional or pseudogenic. Donor age, sex, ethnicity and CMV serostatus were collected together with the repertoire data. A later genetic analysis used genome-wide SNP genotypes for about 55% of the 666 donors, treating that subset as a discovery cohort. All discovery cohort repertoires had been generated on a single sequencing platform. HLA typing included class I and class II loci at four-digit resolution. The number of typed donors differed by locus: 629-630 for A, B, C, DRB1 and DQB1; 500 to 550 for DQA1; 606 for DPA1; and roughly 450 for DPB1. Because of strong linkage in the cohort, roughly 5 DR-DQ haplotypes were treated as single units for association and clustering. Among 350 to 400 genotyped donors of the cohort, an average of 235,054 unique TCR beta nucleotide sequences were sequenced per donor, roughly 20% of them non-productive.

General study outcomes and caveats: According to a later analysis, parvovirus B19, influenza, CMV and Epstein-Barr virus appeared linked to several top co-occurrence clusters. In a later analysis, TCR association rates were found to vary across HLA loci, with the most associated TCRs seen for DRB1 alleles and the fewest for HLA-C alleles. Most TCR sequences were seen in very few donors, while some public TCRs were found in many individuals. The sequencing pipeline was judged likely to have produced a cluster of highly shared sequence variants as a technical artifact. Correlated functional status among segregating V segments might reflect linkage disequilibrium, but an unknown experimental factor could not be ruled out. The only immune exposure information available for the cohort was CMV serostatus. The 87-base-pair reads could not distinguish some IMGT-functional V segments, including TRBV6-2 and TRBV6-3, so those segments were excluded. When HLA alleles, especially DR and DQ, strongly co-occurred, attributing TCR associations to individual alleles was difficult. Cytomegalovirus status was reported to be diagnosed by the classifier with high specificity and sensitivity in both the original and validation cohorts. Three of the identified cytomegalovirus-associated TCR beta chains were confirmed in vitro to be specific for cytomegalovirus antigens. In an earlier analysis of some 540 of the donors, most TCR beta V segments appeared in productive rearrangements about 87% or about 30% of the time, broadly matching IMGT annotations. In the study, about 150 TCR beta chains were listed as associated with cytomegalovirus. A later genetic analysis reported fewer N-insertions in productive TCRs among donors in an Asian-associated ancestry cluster than the roughly 690-donor mean. In this cohort, only TCR beta chains were sequenced, and detectable features were limited by the absence of alpha or paired-chain data. In a later analysis, HLA-associated TCR beta chains were found to be more clonally expanded and to have lower generation probabilities than equally common non-associated chains. It was suggested by the authors that the approach could potentially be generalized to other disease states and immunological phenotypes. Because counts were too low, roughly 16 rarely observed V segments, including chromosome 9 orphons, were excluded from the earlier analysis of 500 to 700 of the donors. According to a later analysis, most CMV-associated TCR beta chains appeared to be HLA-restricted, and the HLA associations seemed to be driven largely by CMV exposure. Presence/absence analyses assumed roughly uniform sequencing depth across donors, an assumption that may not hold. Specific HLA alleles were associated with roughly 16,000 TCR beta sequences at a false discovery rate of 0.05 in a later analysis. In a later genetic analysis, a missense DCLRE1C variant was associated with V-gene and J-gene trimming of TCR beta chains, and the association was replicated in an independent cohort. A further reported finding was that TCR beta sequences accurately predicted the HLA-A and HLA-B alleles for most subjects in the first cohort. HLA typing was unavailable for some donors at each locus, so association tests used only the typed subset.

Comments on this clone: The clone's antigen remains unknown. No quality values exist for individual bases; no much larger clone is one base distant.

The cohort consisted of 600 or so healthy bone marrow donors. At the time of sampling, every cohort member was nominally healthy, though immune exposures that went unrecorded were likely present. The donor was CMV seropositive and was included in the group of about 290 seropositive cohort members. A peripheral blood sample was provided by each donor, and peripheral blood mononuclear cells were used for TCR beta sequencing. Genomic DNA extraction from the blood cell samples was performed with the Qiagen DNeasy Blood Extraction Kit. V is cut by 5 bases and J by 7 bases, and the space between the germline ends is 16 bases. Sequences SGHVS (CDR1) and FNYEAQ (CDR2) are obtained from the germline V gene. CDR3 length: 14 amino acids, cysteine to phenylalanine. Just the 42-base CDR3 DNA is kept, in frame starting at base 1. Libraries came from the immunoSEQ multiplex PCR assay. A mixture of 60 forward primers for TCR Vbeta segments and 13 reverse primers for TCR Jbeta segments was used in the multiplex PCR. The CDR3 region of rearranged TCR beta genes was amplified from genomic DNA with a multiplex PCR assay. On the Illumina HiSeq System, the amplified TCR beta libraries were sequenced as 87-base-pair reads. The original pipeline was this. Across the 670 or so repertoires, a later analysis counted about 81 million unique TCR beta chains, some 11 million of which were shared by at least two donors. Raw reads were error-corrected and collapsed into unique sequences by a nearest-neighbor algorithm in which closely related sequences were merged to remove PCR and sequencing errors. Alignment of CDR3 sequences to IMGT reference sequences was used to assign V, D and J gene segments. For a sequence to be retained, at least a six-nucleotide match to both a V gene segment and a J gene segment was required. A rearrangement was called productive if the CDR3 had no stop codons and remained in frame with V and J, and every other rearrangement was called non-productive. CDR3 was defined by IMGT convention, running from the second conserved V-encoded cysteine to the conserved J-encoded phenylalanine. Sequences without an unambiguous match to a single V gene segment were excluded from the earlier analysis of about 640 of the donors. In an earlier analysis of a few hundred of the donors, a V segment was called functional when productive rearrangements were above 56.7%, and segregating when the standard deviation between donors exceeded 5%. A statistical classification framework was built to diagnose cytomegalovirus status from the catalog of TCR beta chain sequences. V and J gene assignment, in a later analysis, came from comparing TCR nucleotide sequences with IMGT/GENE-DB human TR gene sequences. A later analysis assigned CDR3 sequences and most-parsimonious VDJ recombination scenarios with the TCRdist pipeline. In a later analysis, each TCR beta chain was defined by its CDR3 amino acid sequence together with its V-gene family, and reads lacking a unique V-gene family were excluded. A later analysis removed nearly 600 highly shared, low-generation-probability nucleotide sequences to deal with suspected cross-contamination and a sequencing artifact. For each public chain, a later analysis derived a clonal expansion index from normalized ranks of inferred template counts within each repertoire. Generation probabilities in a later analysis came from a VDJ recombination model fitted to out-of-frame rearrangements, and those results were checked against IGoR. A later analysis scored TCR-TCR, TCR-HLA and TCR-CMV co-occurrence with hypergeometric tests, applying a repertoire-size bias correction to TCR pairs. In a later analysis, false discovery rates were estimated by permuting HLA or CMV assignments 20 times. In a later analysis, co-occurring TCRs were grouped using DBSCAN, and TCRdist sequence similarity was added for clustering within HLA-allele-positive subsets. For co-occurrence clustering, repertoires with fewer than 30,000 or more than 120,000 public chains were excluded, along with about five repertoires with anomalous nucleotide sharing. TCRdb provides this immuneACCESS table in a form limited to in-frame rearrangements. Some clones are lacking; in checked studies, under half of them reflect an unresolved V gene, and why the rest are absent is not known. The V and J calls and clone size were taken over from that table, and D and trimming were inferred from the DNA. This sample lists some 110,000 clones; over 60% were detected once. Of the sample, roughly 5% falls within the top ten clones.

The chain uses TRBV7-6 and TRBJ2-3; no confident D gene assignment can be made. The source material was PBMCs. The clonotype originates from a man between 60 and 75 years old in good health and CMV-seropositive. DNA sequence: TGTGCCAGCAGCCGCAGTTCCCTTTTTAATACGCAGTATTTT. This is translated as CASSRSSLFNTQYF.